The next 2 T cell receptor beta chains were all read from a single sample in a study of cytomegalovirus exposure and HLA in healthy donors (TCRdb year 2017). Libraries were built with the immunoSEQ multiplex PCR assay. The multiplex PCR relied on a mix of 60 forward primers for TCR Vbeta segments and 13 reverse primers for TCR Jbeta segments. TCRdb limited this immuneACCESS table to in-frame rearrangements with V and J called. A share of clones is missing; checked studies link under half to unresolved V genes, and the rest is unexplained. The sample's records list some 96,000 clones. The ten largest clones add up to around 3.4% of the sample. The sequencing input was PBMCs. The source is a woman in her thirties in good health and CMV-seronegative.

The chain carries TRBV9 and TRBJ2-3, with D uncertain. The CDR3 contains 13 residues. In germline, CDR1 is SGDLS, CDR2 YYNGEE. V gave up 0 bases and J gave up 3 bases, with 5 bases separating them. CDR3 in DNA: TGTGCCAGCAGCGTAGTCCCTACAGATACGCAGTATTTT. Encoded protein: CASSVVPTDTQYF. The whole variable domain, remainder taken from reference TRBV9 and TRBJ2-3, is DSGVTQTPKHLITATGQRVTLRCSPRSGDLSVYWYQQSLDQGLQFLIQYYNGEERAKGNILERFSAQQFPDLHSELNLSSLELGDSALYFCASSVVPTDTQYFGPGTRLTVL.

The chain combines TRBV6-5 with TRBJ2-3; D perhaps matches TRBD2 (6 bases). Trimming took off 4 bases at V and 8 bases at J, with 7 bases between the two ends. This CDR3 comprises 11 residues. Germline values: CDR1 MNHEY, CDR2 SVGAGI. CDR3 in DNA: TGTGCCAGCAGTTGGGGGGTTACGCAGTATTTT. Translating it yields CASSWGVTQYF.